This TCR beta chain emerged from a study of cytomegalovirus exposure and HLA in healthy donors. This CDR3 spans 16 amino acids. Germline V lookup: CDR1 LGHNA, CDR2 YNFKEQ. Deletions cut 3 bases from V and 0 bases from J, with 14 bases between. 60 Vbeta and 13 Jbeta primers were used in PCR. Libraries were prepared by immunoSEQ multiplex PCR; TCRdb keeps only in-frame clonotypes and omits some of them. The sample yields about 120,000 clones, roughly 80% seen once. The sequence was obtained from a man under 40 in good health and CMV-seropositive. The sequenced material came from PBMCs. The chain joins TRBV4-2 to TRBJ1-2; a weak D match, TRBD1 (6 bases). CDR3 region: CASSQDSGGTNYGYTF. The CDR3, as DNA: TGTGCCAGCAGCCAGGACAGCGGGGGCACTAACTATGGCTACACCTTC.